The 27 T cell receptor beta chains in this list originate from one sample, sequenced in a study of blood T cell repertoires in COVID-19. Some clones are missing from TCRdb's copy, which holds only in-frame ones; the method was immunoSEQ multiplex PCR. The sample has over 55,000 clones; around 80% are singletons. Sequenced sample: peripheral blood. Receptor source: a woman aged 60-75 years with acute or convalescent COVID-19.

The genes are TRBV30 and TRBJ1-4, with TRBD1 matching 8 bases. Germline V gene lookup returns CDR1 GTSNPN and CDR2 SVGIG (reference sequence). This CDR3 has 15 amino acids. Germline trimming cut 2 bases from V and 8 bases from J; bases unmatched to any gene: 10. This CDR3 is CAWSLNTGGNEKLFF. CDR3 coding DNA: TGTGCCTGGAGTCTGAACACAGGGGGAAACGAAAAACTGTTTTTT. The entire variable domain, with the rest obtained from reference TRBV30 and TRBJ1-4, is as follows: SQTIHQWPATLVQPVGSPLSLECTVEGTSNPNLYWYRQAAGRGLQLLFYSVGIGQISSEVPQNLSASRPQDRQFILSSKKLLLSDSGFYLCAWSLNTGGNEKLFFGSGTQLSVL.

The rearrangement links TRBV5-1 to TRBJ1-1, with 7 bases fitting TRBD1. Germline CDR1 reads SGHRS; CDR2 reads YFSETQ. With 3 bases clipped from V and 5 bases from J, the junction kept 13 bases outside the gene matches. This CDR3 has 16 residues. CDR3: CASSSSSQGRGTEAFF. The DNA for the CDR3 is TGCGCCAGCAGCTCATCATCACAGGGGCGGGGAACTGAAGCTTTCTTT.

The count of this clone is one. This chain joins TRBV3-1 (or the pseudogene TRBV3-2) and TRBJ1-2; tentative D call: TRBD1 (5 bases). Per the germline V gene, CDR1 is LGHDT and CDR2 is YNNKEL (reference sequence). Trimming pared 3 bases from V and 2 bases from J, leaving 13 bases between. The CDR3 totals 15 residues. CDR3 residues: CASSQAPGLNYGYTF. The CDR3 DNA is TGTGCCAGCAGCCAGGCCCCAGGGCTCAACTATGGCTACACCTTC.

The chain carries TRBV15 and TRBJ2-7, with 9 bases that match TRBD1. V gave up 5 bases and J gave up 7 bases; unmatched junction bases: 9. This CDR3 is 14 amino acids long. In germline, CDR1 is LNHNV, CDR2 YYDKDF (reference sequence). CDR3 nucleotide sequence: TGTGCCACCAGCGCGTACAGGGGGCGCGGGGAGCAGTACTTC. This gives the protein CATSAYRGRGEQYF. Based on the CDR3 plus reference TRBV15 and TRBJ2-7, the full variable domain is DAMVIQNPRYQVTQFGKPVTLSCSQTLNHNVMYWYQQKSSQAPKLLFHYYDKDFNNEADTPDNFQSRRPNTSFCFLDIRSPGLGDTAMYLCATSAYRGRGEQYFGPGTRLTVT.

This chain links TRBV7-3 with TRBJ2-3; D is possibly TRBD2 (7 bases). Trimming left V 1 base short and J 5 bases short, with 13 bases between. The CDR3 is 15 residues long. The germline V gene encodes CDR1 SGHTA and CDR2 FQGTGA. The CDR3 coding sequence is TGTGCCAGCAGCTTAATTAGGGGGGGCCGAGATACGCAGTATTTT. Protein sequence: CASSLIRGGRDTQYF.

This chain links TRBV5-1 with TRBJ2-2, with D possibly being TRBD1 (6 bases). The V gene's germline CDR1 is SGHRS and CDR2 YFSETQ. V lost 4 bases and J lost 7, with 14 bases in between. The CDR3 length is 14 residues. In DNA, the CDR3 is TGCGCCAGCAGCCCACAGGGCCGGAGCGGGGAGCTGTTTTTT. This sequence encodes CASSPQGRSGELFF.

This chain uses TRBV4-2 with TRBJ1-6; D is possibly TRBD1 (5 bases). The V end was cut by 1 base, the J end by 9 bases, with 13 bases between. CDR1 LGHNA and CDR2 YNFKEQ come from the germline V gene. The length of the CDR3 is 15 residues. The CDR3 is CASSQARASSSPLHF. CDR3 DNA: TGTGCCAGCAGCCAAGCCAGGGCTTCAAGTTCACCCCTCCACTTT.

The CDR3 region has the DNA TGTGCCAGCAGCCAAGGACAGGGGGGGATTGAAAAACTGTTTTTT. Its translation: CASSQGQGGIEKLFF. The V and J genes are TRBV3-1 (or the pseudogene TRBV3-2) and TRBJ1-4, with 9 bases lining up with TRBD1. The germline V gene encodes CDR1 LGHDT and CDR2 YNNKEL (reference sequence). The CDR3 loop spans 15 amino acids. Trimming took 1 base from V and 7 from J; bases not matched to a gene: 4.

This clone was seen at least ten times. This sequence joins TRBV19 and TRBJ1-5; TRBD1 matches at 8 bases. The V segment lost 3 bases and the J segment 5 bases; nucleotides outside the gene matches: 6. CDR1 LNHDA and CDR2 SQIVND come from the germline V gene (reference sequence). This CDR3 is built from 15 residues. This CDR3 is CASSMTGVGYQPQHF. CDR3 in DNA: TGTGCCAGTAGTATGACAGGGGTCGGATATCAGCCCCAGCATTTT. The variable domain in full, completed from reference TRBV19 and TRBJ1-5, reads DGGITQSPKYLFRKEGQNVTLSCEQNLNHDAMYWYRQDPGQGLRLIYYSQIVNDFQKGDIAEGYSVSREKKESFPLTVTSAQKNPTAFYLCASSMTGVGYQPQHFGDGTRLSIL.

The chain is built from TRBV11-2 and TRBJ1-1; D is unclear. The germline CDR1 and CDR2 sequences are SGHAT and FQNNGV. Trimming left V 1 base short and J 10 bases short, with 16 bases between. The CDR3 consists of 14 residues. The chain's CDR3 is CASSLASRDHGAFF. Here the CDR3 DNA reads TGTGCCAGCAGCTTAGCTTCTCGGGATCATGGAGCTTTCTTT.

The chain has TRBV24-1 and TRBJ2-3; TRBD2 aligns across 7 bases. V lost 3 bases, J lost 5 bases, and 16 bases stayed unmatched. Germline loops: CDR1 KGHDR, CDR2 SFDVKD. This CDR3 has 18 residues. The CDR3 DNA sequence: TGTGCCACCAGTGATAGCCGCGGGGGTAGTCACGGAGGAGATACGCAGTATTTT. It translates to CATSDSRGGSHGGDTQYF.

This chain joins TRBV5-1 and TRBJ1-4, with D tentatively TRBD1 (5 bases). The CDR3 extends over 15 amino acids. Looked up from germline, CDR1 is SGHRS and CDR2 is YFSETQ. V gave up 4 bases and J gave up 5 bases, with 15 bases separating them. The CDR3 DNA sequence: TGCGCCAGCAGCAATGCGGGGGGGAGGAATGAAAAACTGTTTTTT. It translates to CASSNAGGRNEKLFF.

The chain is built from TRBV7-8 and TRBJ1-1, with D hard to call. V was trimmed by 1 base and J by 1 base, leaving 4 bases between them. The germline V gene has CDR1 SGHVS and CDR2 FQNEAQ. The CDR3 runs 13 residues. The CDR3 region is CASSLGANTEAFF. In DNA form, the CDR3 reads TGTGCCAGCAGCTTAGGAGCGAACACTGAAGCTTTCTTT.

This chain connects TRBV4-2 to TRBJ2-3, with 8 bases fitting TRBD2. J gave up 4 bases and V 0 bases, and 6 bases lay outside the gene matches. This CDR3 contains 16 residues. The germline V gene has CDR1 LGHNA and CDR2 YNFKEQ. CDR3 residues: CASSQDTGGPPDTQYF. The DNA of the CDR3 is TGTGCCAGCAGCCAAGACACGGGGGGGCCCCCAGATACGCAGTATTTT.

V and J are TRBV30 and TRBJ1-6; 9 bases line up with TRBD1. This CDR3 comprises 14 residues. V dropped 1 base and J dropped 11; count of bases not matched to a gene: 6. In germline, CDR1 is GTSNPN, CDR2 SVGIG (reference sequence). The CDR3: CAWSAHRGQTPLHF. The DNA of the CDR3 is TGTGCCTGGAGTGCACACAGGGGGCAGACACCCCTCCACTTT.

The chain has TRBV10-3 and TRBJ2-1; possibly TRBD1 for D (6 bases). The CDR3 covers 13 residues. Trimming left V 9 bases short and J 7 bases short, with 16 bases between. Germline V gene sequence: CDR1 ENHRY, CDR2 SYGVKD. CDR3 in DNA: TGTGCCATAACTAAACAGGGTGATAATGAGCAGTTCTTC. Translation: CAITKQGDNEQFF.

With regard to this clone: The junction does not match germline at one end; this may be a read error. DNA of the CDR3: TGCGCCTGCAGCCTTTGGGGGGGGCGGGGGGTCAACACCGGGGAGCTGTTTTTT. Protein: CACSLWGGRGVNTGELFF. V usage is TRBV4-3 and J usage is TRBJ2-2; TRBD2 aligns across 8 bases. The CDR3 totals 18 residues. Germline CDR1 reads LGHNA; CDR2 reads YSLEER.

This clone was counted once. The V call is TRBV18, the J call TRBJ2-7; 11 bases match TRBD1. Germline assignment: CDR1 KGHSH and CDR2 LQKENI. This CDR3 spans 17 amino acids. The junction had 18 bases not matched to a gene; V was cut back by 6 bases and J by 8 bases. CDR3 loop: CASSITGIPGQGVKQYF. DNA of the CDR3: TGTGCCAGCTCTATTACAGGGATCCCGGGACAGGGGGTCAAGCAGTACTTC.

V gene TRBV9 combines with J gene TRBJ1-2, with 7 bases identical to TRBD1. The CDR3 has 15 amino acids. Trimming took 0 bases from V and 5 from J; bases not matched to a gene: 7. Germline loops: CDR1 SGDLS, CDR2 YYNGEE. The CDR3 nucleotides are TGTGCCAGCAGCGTAGAAGGAGGGGGCTGGTATGGCTACACCTTC. Translating gives CASSVEGGGWYGYTF. The full variable domain, completed using reference TRBV9 and TRBJ1-2, is DSGVTQTPKHLITATGQRVTLRCSPRSGDLSVYWYQQSLDQGLQFLIQYYNGEERAKGNILERFSAQQFPDLHSELNLSSLELGDSALYFCASSVEGGGWYGYTFGSGTRLTVV.

The chain is built from TRBV12-3 or TRBV12-4 and TRBJ1-2; 8 bases are shared with TRBD1. The CDR3 is 12 amino acids. V lost 9 bases, J lost 6 bases, and 6 bases stayed unmatched. Written as DNA, the CDR3 is TGTGCCAGTGACGACAGGGGAAATGGCTACACCTTC. Protein product: CASDDRGNGYTF.

This chain links TRBV27 with TRBJ1-3, with D uncertain. This CDR3 has 15 residues. Germline V gene data show CDR1 as MNHEY and CDR2 as SMNVEV (reference sequence). The V end was cut by 4 bases, the J end by 0 bases, with 10 bases between. The CDR3 loop is CASSSGLTSGNTIYF. As DNA, the CDR3 is TGTGCCAGCAGTTCAGGACTGACCTCTGGAAACACCATATATTTT.

The V call is TRBV29-1, the J call TRBJ2-2; 7 positions agree with TRBD2. This CDR3 contains 14 residues. CDR1 SQVTM and CDR2 ANQGSEA come from the germline V gene. The J segment lost 6 bases and the V segment lost 4 bases, leaving 8 bases of the junction unmatched. CDR3 amino acids: CSVVVGAGAGELFF. For the CDR3, the DNA is TGCAGCGTTGTAGTCGGGGCGGGAGCCGGGGAGCTGTTTTTT.

V usage is TRBV6-5 and J usage is TRBJ2-3, with D unresolved. The CDR3 is made up of 14 amino acids. Trimming removed 0 bases at V and 8 bases at J, with 12 bases between. Germline V lookup: CDR1 MNHEY, CDR2 SVGAGI. The CDR3 nucleotides read TGTGCCAGCAGTTACTCGAGTGCGCCGTCTACGCAGTATTTT. Translation: CASSYSSAPSTQYF.

The J gene is TRBJ1-2, the V gene TRBV12-2; no DNA check was done on the table's D call, TRBD1. TRBV12-2 is given as a pseudogene. The CDR3 is made up of 12 amino acids. The CDR3 is CASHQVGYGYTF. DNA of the CDR3: TGTGCAAGTCACCAGGTGGGCTATGGCTACACCTTC.

The CDR3 region has the DNA TGTGCCAGCAGACACGGGACTAACTATGGCTACACCTTC. It specifies CASRHGTNYGYTF. The genes are TRBV7-9 and TRBJ1-2; D is unclear. The CDR3 has 13 amino acids. V was cut by 6 bases and J by 0 bases, with 8 bases left in between. Germline-derived CDR1 and CDR2 are SEHNR and FQNEAQ (reference sequence).

V and J are TRBV5-4 and TRBJ2-4; 7 nucleotides match TRBD2. The CDR3 sequence is 15 residues long. Trimming removed 0 bases from V and 5 bases from J; junction bases left unmatched: 5. Germline V gene sequence: CDR1 SGHNT, CDR2 YYREEE (reference sequence). In DNA form, the CDR3 reads TGTGCCAGCAGCTTGGGGGGTCTAGCGGAAAACATTCAGTACTTC. This gives the protein CASSLGGLAENIQYF.

The chain employs TRBV10-3 and TRBJ1-2; 8 nucleotides line up with TRBD1. The CDR3 is 16 amino acids. Germline assignment: CDR1 ENHRY and CDR2 SYGVKD. Germline trimming cut 4 bases from V and 2 bases from J; bases unmatched to any gene: 9. The CDR3 is CAISVPRTGTNYGYTF. The CDR3 DNA reads TGTGCCATCAGTGTCCCCAGGACAGGGACGAACTATGGCTACACCTTC.